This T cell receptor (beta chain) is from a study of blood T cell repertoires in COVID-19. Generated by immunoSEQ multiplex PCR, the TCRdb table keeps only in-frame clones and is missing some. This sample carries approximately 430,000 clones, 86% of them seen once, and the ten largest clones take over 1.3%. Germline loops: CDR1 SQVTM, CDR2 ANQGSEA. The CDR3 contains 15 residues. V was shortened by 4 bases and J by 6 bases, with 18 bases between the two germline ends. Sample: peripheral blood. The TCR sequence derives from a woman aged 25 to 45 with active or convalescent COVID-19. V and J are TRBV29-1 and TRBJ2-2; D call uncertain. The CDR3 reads CSVAEHNYEAGELFF. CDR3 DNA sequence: TGCAGCGTTGCTGAACATAACTACGAAGCCGGGGAGCTGTTTTTT.